These T cell receptor beta chains were read from a single sample in a study of shared T cell receptors in the human thymus. The assay was immunoSEQ multiplex PCR, and TCRdb's table has in-frame clones only and misses some. Here the sample spans some 400,000 clones, 85% to 95% being singletons. Sequenced sample: thymocytes. The source is a human donor. Both conserved end residues are part of each CDR3. A D gene is named only where the DNA matches it firmly. The listing skips clone size in some rows; elsewhere it reads once, few, many or a size class.

v_call	j_call	clone_size	d_call	cdr3_nt	cdr3_aa
TRBV25-1	TRBJ2-1	NA	TRBD2	TGTGCCAGCAGTGTTATCGGGAGGGTCCACAATGAGCAGTTCTTC	CASSVIGRVHNEQFF
TRBV25-1	TRBJ2-7	NA	TRBD1	TGTGCCAGCAGTGAATCGGAGGACAGGTTCGCAGGGTACGAGCAGTACTTC	CASSESEDRFAGYEQYF
TRBV4-3	TRBJ2-2	NA	TRBD2	TGCGCCAGCCCCCGTCGACTAGCGGGAGGGGACACCGGGGAGCTGTTTTTT	CASPRRLAGGDTGELFF
TRBV12-5	TRBJ2-3	NA	NA	TGTGCTAGTGGTTTGTTGGCAGGGCTAAGCACAGATACGCAGTATTTT	CASGLLAGLSTDTQYF
TRBV28	TRBJ1-5	once	NA	TGTGCCAGCAGTTTGGATCCGTTGGGGGGGAGATATCAGCCCCAGCATTTT	CASSLDPLGGRYQPQHF
TRBV27	TRBJ2-3	NA	TRBD1	TGTGCCAGCAGTTTAGATAGGACAGGCTCCGAAAGGTGGGCAGATACGCAGTATTTT	CASSLDRTGSERWADTQYF
TRBV15	TRBJ1-2	NA	TRBD1	TGTGCCACCAGCATCGATAGGACAGGGCGTAAAGACTATGGCTACACCTTC	CATSIDRTGRKDYGYTF
TRBV28	TRBJ1-2	NA	NA	TGTGCCAGCAGTCCCCCCCCTAGGTGGGCGGATGGCTACACCTTC	CASSPPPRWADGYTF
TRBV29-1	TRBJ1-1	NA	NA	TGCAGCGTTGAAGAGGGGGTCAACACTGAAGCTTTCTTT	CSVEEGVNTEAFF
TRBV2	TRBJ2-1	NA	TRBD1	TGTGCCAGCAGGGGGACAGTCCCCTACAATGAGCAGTTCTTC	CASRGTVPYNEQFF
TRBV11-3	TRBJ2-2	NA	NA	TGTGCCAGCAGCGTGGACAGCACCGGGGAGCTGTTTTTT	CASSVDSTGELFF
TRBV10-3	TRBJ2-3	NA	NA	TGTGCCATCAGTGAGTCGAGCGGTTGGGGGTGGGCAGATACGCAGTATTTT	CAISESSGWGWADTQYF
TRBV14	TRBJ2-1	few	TRBD2	TGTGCCAGCAGCCAGGGACTAGCGGGAGTATTATCCTACAATGAGCAGTTCTTC	CASSQGLAGVLSYNEQFF
TRBV6-4	TRBJ1-1	NA	TRBD1	TGTGCCAGCAGTGACGGTCGCGGGACAGGGCCTACTGAAGCTTTCTTT	CASSDGRGTGPTEAFF
TRBV28	TRBJ1-2	NA	NA	TGTGCCAGCTTCTCAGTTTATCAGGGTGAGAGCTATGGCTACACCTTC	CASFSVYQGESYGYTF
TRBV13	TRBJ2-3	NA	TRBD2	TGTGCCAGCAGCTTAGGTATGCAGCGGGAGTGCCAGGCCACAGATACGCAGTATTTT	CASSLGMQRECQATDTQYF
TRBV29-1	TRBJ2-7	NA	TRBD2	TGCAGCGTTGAAGCTAGCGGGCCTTCCCACGAGCAGTACTTC	CSVEASGPSHEQYF
TRBV4-1	TRBJ1-1	NA	NA	TGCGCCAGCAGCCAAGACTGGACACAATCCGTGGACACTGAAGCTTTCTTT	CASSQDWTQSVDTEAFF
TRBV18	TRBJ1-3	NA	TRBD1	TGTGCCAGCTCGCACAGGGGAGCACCTGGAAACACCATATATTTT	CASSHRGAPGNTIYF
TRBV5-8	TRBJ1-1	NA	NA	TGTGCCAGCAGCTTGTTTTCAGCCACTGAAGCTTTCTTT	CASSLFSATEAFF
TRBV10-3	TRBJ2-7	NA	TRBD1	TGTGCCATCAGTGAGAAGGGACAGGGATCCTACGAGCAGTACTTC	CAISEKGQGSYEQYF
TRBV19	TRBJ2-3	NA	TRBD2	TGTGCCAGTAGTCTTGGGACTAGCGGGAGGCTCGGCACAGATACGCAGTATTTT	CASSLGTSGRLGTDTQYF